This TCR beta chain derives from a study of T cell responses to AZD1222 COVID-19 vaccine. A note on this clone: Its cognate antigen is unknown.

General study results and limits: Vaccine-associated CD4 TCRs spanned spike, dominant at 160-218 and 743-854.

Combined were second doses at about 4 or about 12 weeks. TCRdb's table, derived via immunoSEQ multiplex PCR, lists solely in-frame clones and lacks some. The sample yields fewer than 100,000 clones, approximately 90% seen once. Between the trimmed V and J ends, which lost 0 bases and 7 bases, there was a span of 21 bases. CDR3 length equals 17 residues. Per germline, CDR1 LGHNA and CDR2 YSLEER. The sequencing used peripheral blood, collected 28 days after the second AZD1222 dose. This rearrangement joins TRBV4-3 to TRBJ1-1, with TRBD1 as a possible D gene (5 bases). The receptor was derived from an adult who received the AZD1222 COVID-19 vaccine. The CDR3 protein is CASSQDLGGARLGEAFF. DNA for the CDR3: TGCGCCAGCAGCCAAGATCTGGGGGGTGCTCGGCTTGGTGAAGCTTTCTTT.